This T cell receptor beta chain is drawn from a study of blood T cell repertoires in COVID-19. About the study: Whether acute or convalescent, the COVID-19 samples came from the United States, Italy and Spain. From T cells, B-cell-depleted T cells, or PBMCs came the material, which was cDNA or gDNA.

In germline, CDR1 is SNHLY, CDR2 FYNNEI. V lost 6 bases, J lost 2 bases, and 17 bases lay in between. CDR3 size: 15 residues. This clone was seen once. Sequenced by immunoSEQ multiplex PCR; TCRdb stores in-frame clones only, minus some. The table has under 250,000 clones, roughly 89% seen once. Sequencing was done on a sample of peripheral blood. The clonotype was recovered from a man in his 60s who had recovered from COVID-19. J is TRBJ2-7 and V is TRBV2; a possible D gene is TRBD2 (6 bases). In DNA, the CDR3 is TGTGCCAGCAGGGGGGAGGAAGGGGTTACCTACGAGCAGTACTTC. It codes for CASRGEEGVTYEQYF.